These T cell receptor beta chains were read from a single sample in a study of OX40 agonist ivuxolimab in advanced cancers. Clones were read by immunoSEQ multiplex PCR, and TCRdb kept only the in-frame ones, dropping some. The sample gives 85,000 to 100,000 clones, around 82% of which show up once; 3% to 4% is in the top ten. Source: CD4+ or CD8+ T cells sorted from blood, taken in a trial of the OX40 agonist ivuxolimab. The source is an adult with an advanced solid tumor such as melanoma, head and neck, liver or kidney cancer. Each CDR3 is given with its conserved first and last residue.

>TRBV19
CASDDVYSNQPQHF
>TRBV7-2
CASSPEGVDGYTF
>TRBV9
CASSGVGRTQYF
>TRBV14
CASSQRANVLTF
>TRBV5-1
CASSNTPGLAGGAGELFF
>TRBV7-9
CASSKSGTWNNEQFF
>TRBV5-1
CASSFSLHGELFF
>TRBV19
CASSPSVYSGNTIYF
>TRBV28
CASSYLGGRRINGYTF
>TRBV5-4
CASSLPSGISYEQYF
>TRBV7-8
CASSATSSYEQYF
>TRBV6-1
CASSAGAEETQYF
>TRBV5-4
CASSPGTGAAAAPYEQYF
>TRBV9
CASSISTDTQYF
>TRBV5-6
CASSLWETQYF
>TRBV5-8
CASSSYSRSSYNEQFF
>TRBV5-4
CASSPGRGRAGELFF
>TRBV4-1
CASSRLHGFRDLTDTQYF
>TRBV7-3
CASSHWGPDTQYF
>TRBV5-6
CASSSPGVGANEKLFF
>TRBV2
CASSLWGGLAGGKIKDTQYF
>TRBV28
CASSLDLPINQPQHF
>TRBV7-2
CASSWDRVDNEQFF
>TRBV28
CATGAGDYEQYF
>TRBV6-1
CASSEDRNEQFF
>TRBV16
CASSQLANIQYF
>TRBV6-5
CAIQGVGTEAFF
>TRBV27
CASSMKQGHSGYTF
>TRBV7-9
CASSLRHMKKDRNTEAFF
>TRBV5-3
CARDQGPCTSTGELFF
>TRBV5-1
CASSRLAGANEQYF
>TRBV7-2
CASSQMFRRAFF
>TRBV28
CASSLGGYTDTQYF
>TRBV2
CASSRLAGGNTGELFF
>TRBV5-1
CASSSAPTGITEAFF
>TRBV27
CASSLGTSGSQTGELFF
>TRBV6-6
CATYSYSGGSSYEQYF
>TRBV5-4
CASSLEGLADEQYF